The rows below give T cell receptor beta chains drawn from one sample of a study of beta chain features in type 1 diabetes. Profiled with immunoSEQ multiplex PCR; TCRdb holds only in-frame clones, not every one. Of about 320,000 clones in the sample, less than 15% were seen once. The sequenced sample was central memory CD4+ T cells from blood. The source of these receptors is a man aged 25 to 40 in good health. Both conserved end residues are part of each CDR3. The D gene is left open where the match is weak. Rows may omit the clone size; those that give it use once, few, many or a size class.

abundance	v_gene	j_gene	d_gene	CDR3aa	CDR3nt
-	TRBV7-2	TRBJ2-7	-	CASSPRRGAYEQYF	TGTGCCAGCAGCCCGCGGAGAGGCGCCTACGAGCAGTACTTC
-	TRBV10-3	TRBJ1-3	TRBD1	CAIREGQGGGNTIYF	TGTGCCATCAGGGAAGGACAGGGAGGTGGAAACACCATATATTTT
few	TRBV2	TRBJ2-4	-	CASSDSVKNIQYF	TGTGCCAGCAGTGATTCTGTCAAAAACATTCAGTACTTC
few	TRBV20-1	TRBJ2-7	-	CSASEGLQYF	TGCAGTGCTAGTGAGGGTTTGCAGTACTTC
-	TRBV5-4	TRBJ2-3	-	CASSQDYVSTDTQYF	TGCGCCAGCAGCCAAGACTACGTATCCACAGATACGCAGTATTTT
few	TRBV5-1	TRBJ2-3	TRBD2	CASSSGTSGIGDTQYF	TGCGCCAGCAGCTCCGGGACTAGCGGGATAGGGGATACGCAGTATTTT
few	TRBV5-1	TRBJ1-5	-	CASSLDSRDQPQHF	TGCGCCAGCAGCCTGGACAGTCGGGATCAGCCCCAGCATTTT
few	TRBV27	TRBJ2-7	-	CASSEGGHEQYF	TGTGCCAGCAGTGAAGGGGGACACGAGCAGTACTTC
many	TRBV5-4	TRBJ2-1	-	CASSLSREQFF	TGTGCCAGCAGCTTGTCTAGGGAGCAGTTCTTC
-	TRBV29-1	TRBJ1-5	TRBD1	CSALVQGAYQPQHF	TGCAGCGCCCTGGTACAGGGGGCTTATCAGCCCCAGCATTTT
-	TRBV18	TRBJ2-3	-	CASSPGRREHTQYF	TGTGCCAGCTCACCGGGGCGGAGGGAGCATACGCAGTATTTT
few	TRBV7-2	TRBJ2-3	-	CASSSVAGTGTDTQYF	TGTGCCAGCAGCTCCGTAGCGGGGACAGGCACAGATACGCAGTATTTT
-	TRBV7-2	TRBJ2-1	-	CASSPREAFYNEQFF	TGTGCCAGCAGCCCGAGGGAAGCCTTCTACAATGAGCAGTTCTTC
-	TRBV27	TRBJ2-1	TRBD2	CASRPIPGLAGVNEQFF	TGTGCCAGCAGACCAATTCCGGGACTAGCGGGAGTCAATGAGCAGTTCTTC
-	TRBV9	TRBJ2-3	-	CASSAIGQNTQYF	TGTGCCAGCAGCGCCATCGGACAGAACACGCAGTATTTT
once	TRBV5-6	TRBJ2-7	-	CASSPRPAYEQYF	TGTGCCAGCAGCCCCAGGCCTGCCTACGAGCAGTACTTC
many	TRBV10-3	TRBJ2-5	-	CAILAQETQYF	TGTGCCATCTTAGCCCAAGAGACCCAGTACTTC
-	TRBV7-2	TRBJ1-4	-	CASSLNRADEKLFF	TGTGCCAGCAGCCTCAACAGGGCTGATGAAAAACTGTTTTTT
-	TRBV7-9	TRBJ1-1	-	CASSQDRLLNTEAFF	TGTGCCAGCAGCCAAGACAGACTTCTGAACACTGAAGCTTTCTTT
-	TRBV30	TRBJ1-1	-	CAWQLNTEAFF	TGTGCCTGGCAGCTGAACACTGAAGCTTTCTTT
many	TRBV19	TRBJ2-5	-	CASSAWGLKEQETQYF	TGTGCCAGTAGTGCGTGGGGGTTGAAGGAGCAAGAGACCCAGTACTTC
few	TRBV10-2	TRBJ1-5	-	CASSETPSYQPQHF	TGCGCCAGCAGTGAGACCCCGAGTTATCAGCCCCAGCATTTT
-	TRBV27	TRBJ1-2	-	CASGERLGYTF	TGTGCCAGCGGGGAACGCCTAGGCTACACCTTC
many	TRBV7-2	TRBJ1-5	-	CASSRDSNQPQHF	TGTGCCAGCAGCAGGGATAGCAATCAGCCCCAGCATTTT
-	TRBV18	TRBJ2-5	-	CASSYQETQYF	TGTGCCAGCTCATACCAAGAGACCCAGTACTTC
-	TRBV10-3	TRBJ1-1	TRBD1	CAISEYGQGENTEAFF	TGTGCCATCAGTGAGTACGGACAGGGGGAGAACACTGAAGCTTTCTTT
few	TRBV7-2	TRBJ2-7	TRBD2	CASSLVGRGTKAYEQYF	TGTGCCAGCAGCTTAGTAGGCCGTGGGACTAAGGCCTACGAGCAGTACTTC
few	TRBV30	TRBJ2-3	-	CASSGTPRTQYF	TGTGCCTCCTCGGGGACTCCAAGGACGCAGTATTTT
few	TRBV5-1	TRBJ1-2	-	CASSLGATGGYTF	TGCGCCAGCAGCTTGGGGGCCACTGGGGGCTACACCTTC
-	TRBV18	TRBJ2-5	-	CASSPQVEETQYF	TGTGCCAGCTCACCTCAGGTAGAGGAGACCCAGTACTTC
-	TRBV6-5	TRBJ2-2	TRBD2	CASSRTSLHTGELFF	TGTGCCAGCAGTCGGACTAGCCTCCACACCGGGGAGCTGTTTTTT
few	TRBV6-1	TRBJ1-3	-	CAISAVSSGNTIYF	TGTGCCATCAGTGCAGTGTCCTCTGGAAACACCATATATTTT
many	TRBV14	TRBJ2-1	TRBD2	CASSRGLAIEQFF	TGTGCCAGCAGCCGCGGACTAGCGATAGAGCAGTTCTTC
few	TRBV10-3	TRBJ1-1	-	CAISSSTGKLGTEAFF	TGTGCCATCAGTAGCTCCACAGGGAAGCTAGGCACTGAAGCTTTCTTT
few	TRBV6-1	TRBJ2-5	-	CASRGKAETQYF	TGTGCCAGCAGAGGAAAGGCGGAGACCCAGTACTTC
-	TRBV10-3	TRBJ1-6	-	CAISGSATYNSPLHF	TGTGCCATCAGTGGGAGTGCAACCTATAATTCACCCCTCCACTTT
few	TRBV11-3	TRBJ2-3	-	CASSLVRTTDTQYF	TGTGCCAGCAGCTTAGTGAGGACCACAGATACGCAGTATTTT
few	TRBV11-3	TRBJ2-6	-	CASTRGTGSSGANVLTF	TGTGCCAGCACCCGTGGGACGGGGAGCTCTGGGGCCAACGTCCTGACTTTC
few	TRBV9	TRBJ2-2	-	CASSVGSAANTGELFF	TGTGCCAGCAGCGTGGGGTCTGCGGCGAACACCGGGGAGCTGTTTTTT
few	TRBV21-1	TRBJ1-5	-	CASSNRGGGTRGSNQPQHF	TGTGCCAGCAGCAATAGGGGAGGCGGGACAAGGGGGAGCAATCAGCCCCAGCATTTT
-	TRBV7-9	TRBJ1-1	-	CASSRGQNTEAFF	TGTGCCAGCAGCCGCGGACAGAACACTGAAGCTTTCTTT
few	TRBV11-3	TRBJ2-5	TRBD1	CASSFGQVRVETQYF	TGTGCCAGCAGCTTTGGACAGGTCAGGGTTGAGACCCAGTACTTC